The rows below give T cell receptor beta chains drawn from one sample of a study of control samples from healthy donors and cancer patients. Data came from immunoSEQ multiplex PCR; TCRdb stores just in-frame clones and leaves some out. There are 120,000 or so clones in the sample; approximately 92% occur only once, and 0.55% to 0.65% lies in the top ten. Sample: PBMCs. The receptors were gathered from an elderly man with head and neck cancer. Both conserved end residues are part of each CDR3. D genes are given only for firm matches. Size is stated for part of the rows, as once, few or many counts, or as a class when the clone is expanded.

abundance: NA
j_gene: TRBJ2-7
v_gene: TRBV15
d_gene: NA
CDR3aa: CATRSTGSSYEQYF
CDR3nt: TGTGCCACCAGGTCCACGGGGAGCTCCTACGAGCAGTACTTC

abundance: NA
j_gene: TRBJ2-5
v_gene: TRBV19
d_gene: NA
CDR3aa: CASKRAGSRETQYF
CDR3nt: TGTGCCAGTAAGCGGGCCGGGAGCAGGGAGACCCAGTACTTC

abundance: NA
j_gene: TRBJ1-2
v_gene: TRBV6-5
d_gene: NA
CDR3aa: CASLGRGVDYGYTF
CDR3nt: TGTGCCTCGCTAGGGAGGGGTGTCGACTATGGCTACACCTTC

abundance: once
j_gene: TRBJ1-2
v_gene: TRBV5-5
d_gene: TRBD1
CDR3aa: CASSLTGQGDYGYTF
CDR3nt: TGTGCCAGCAGCTTGACAGGCCAGGGGGACTATGGCTACACCTTC

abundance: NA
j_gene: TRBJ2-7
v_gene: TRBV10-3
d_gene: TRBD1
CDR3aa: CAIRDRGITEQYF
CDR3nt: TGTGCCATCAGGGACAGGGGTATTACTGAGCAGTACTTC

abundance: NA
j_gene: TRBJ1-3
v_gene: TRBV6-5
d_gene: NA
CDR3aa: CASSYSSGNTIYF
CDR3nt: TGTGCCAGCAGTTACAGCTCTGGAAACACCATATATTTT

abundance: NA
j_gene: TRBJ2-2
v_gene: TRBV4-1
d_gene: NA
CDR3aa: CASSHLAGADTGELFF
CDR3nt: TGCGCCAGCAGCCACCTCGCCGGGGCGGACACCGGGGAGCTGTTTTTT

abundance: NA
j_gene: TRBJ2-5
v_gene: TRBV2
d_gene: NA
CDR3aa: CASRTGQYQETQYF
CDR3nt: TGTGCCAGCAGGACCGGACAGTACCAAGAGACCCAGTACTTC

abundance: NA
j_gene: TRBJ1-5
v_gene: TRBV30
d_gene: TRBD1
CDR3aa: CAWRQGENQPQHF
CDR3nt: TGTGCCTGGAGACAGGGGGAAAATCAGCCCCAGCATTTT

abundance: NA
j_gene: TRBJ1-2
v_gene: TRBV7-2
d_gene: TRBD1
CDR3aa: CASSTYRGYGYTF
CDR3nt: TGTGCCAGCTCCACCTACAGGGGCTATGGCTACACCTTC

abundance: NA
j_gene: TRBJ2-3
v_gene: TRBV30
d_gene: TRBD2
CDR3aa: CAWDSGGADTQYF
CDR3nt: TGTGCCTGGGATAGCGGGGGGGCAGATACGCAGTATTTT

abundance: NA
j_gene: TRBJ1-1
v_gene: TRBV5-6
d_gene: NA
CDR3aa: CASSSRRNTEAFF
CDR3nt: TGTGCCAGCAGCTCTCGGAGGAACACTGAAGCTTTCTTT

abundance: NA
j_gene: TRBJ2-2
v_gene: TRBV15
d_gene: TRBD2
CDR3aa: CATGLAGGSLTGELFF
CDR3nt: TGTGCCACCGGACTAGCGGGGGGTTCTCTCACCGGGGAGCTGTTTTTT

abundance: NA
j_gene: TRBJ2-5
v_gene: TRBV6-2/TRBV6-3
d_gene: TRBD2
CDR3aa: CASSQTSGRETQYF
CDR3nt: TGTGCCAGCAGTCAGACTAGCGGGAGAGAGACCCAGTACTTC

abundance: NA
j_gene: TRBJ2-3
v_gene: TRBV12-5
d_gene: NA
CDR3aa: CASGLVRQGTDTQYF
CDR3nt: TGTGCTAGTGGTTTGGTGCGGCAGGGGACAGATACGCAGTATTTT

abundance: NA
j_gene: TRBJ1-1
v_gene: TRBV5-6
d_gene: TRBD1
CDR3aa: CASSPGTVYEAFF
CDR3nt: TGTGCCAGCAGCCCCGGGACAGTTTATGAAGCTTTCTTT

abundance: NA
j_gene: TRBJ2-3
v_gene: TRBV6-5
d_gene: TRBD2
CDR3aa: CASSRGVSTDTQYF
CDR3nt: TGTGCCAGCAGCCGGGGGGTTAGCACAGATACGCAGTATTTT

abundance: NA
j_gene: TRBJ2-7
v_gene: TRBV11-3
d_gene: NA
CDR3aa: CASSCRDLHSYEQYF
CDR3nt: TGTGCCAGCAGCTGCCGGGACCTTCACTCCTACGAGCAGTACTTC

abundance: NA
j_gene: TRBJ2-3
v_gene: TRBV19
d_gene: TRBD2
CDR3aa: CASSLGLAGTDTQYF
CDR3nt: TGTGCCAGTAGTTTGGGACTAGCGGGCACAGATACGCAGTATTTT

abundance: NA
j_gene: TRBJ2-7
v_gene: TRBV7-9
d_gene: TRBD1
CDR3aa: CASSLVTGTGSYEQYF
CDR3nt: TGTGCCAGCAGCTTAGTGACCGGGACAGGGTCCTACGAGCAGTACTTC

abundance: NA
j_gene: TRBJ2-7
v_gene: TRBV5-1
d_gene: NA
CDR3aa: CASSLGGSRNEQYF
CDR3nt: TGCGCCAGCAGCTTGGGGGGGTCTCGGAACGAGCAGTACTTC

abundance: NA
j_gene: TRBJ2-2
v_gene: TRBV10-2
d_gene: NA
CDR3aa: CASSGLERVRGSGELFF
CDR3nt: TGCGCCAGCAGTGGCTTAGAGAGGGTCAGGGGCTCCGGGGAGCTGTTTTTT

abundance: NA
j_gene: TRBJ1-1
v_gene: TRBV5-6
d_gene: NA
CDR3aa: CASSPRRIMNTEAFF
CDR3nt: TGTGCCAGCAGTCCGCGCCGGATCATGAACACTGAAGCTTTCTTT

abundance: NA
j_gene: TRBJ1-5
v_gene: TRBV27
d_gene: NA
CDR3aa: CASSLGGKKQPQHF
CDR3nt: TGTGCCAGCAGTTTGGGAGGGAAAAAGCAGCCCCAGCATTTT

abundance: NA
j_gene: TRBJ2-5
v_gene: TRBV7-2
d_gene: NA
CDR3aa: CASSLGGGGETQYF
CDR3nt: TGTGCCAGCAGCTTAGGGGGTGGTGGAGAGACCCAGTACTTC

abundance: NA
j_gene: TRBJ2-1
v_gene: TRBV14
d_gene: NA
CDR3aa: CASRPNTGTPIGGEQFF
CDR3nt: TGTGCCAGCAGGCCTAATACCGGGACACCAATAGGGGGTGAGCAGTTCTTC

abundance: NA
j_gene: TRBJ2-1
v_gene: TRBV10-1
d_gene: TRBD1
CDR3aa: CASSESGTVNNEQFF
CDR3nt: TGCGCCAGCAGTGAGTCCGGGACAGTCAACAATGAGCAGTTCTTC

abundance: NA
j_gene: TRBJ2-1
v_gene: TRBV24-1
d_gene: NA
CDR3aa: CATSDFGNEQFF
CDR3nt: TGTGCCACCAGTGATTTTGGCAATGAGCAGTTCTTC

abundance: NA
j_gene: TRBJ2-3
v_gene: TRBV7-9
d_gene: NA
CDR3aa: CASSLRQGGTDTQYF
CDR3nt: TGTGCCAGCAGCTTAAGGCAGGGTGGCACAGATACGCAGTATTTT

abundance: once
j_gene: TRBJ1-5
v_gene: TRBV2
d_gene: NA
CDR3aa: CASTRTLGGVDSNQPQHF
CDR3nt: TGTGCCAGCACTCGGACCCTCGGGGGGGTGGATAGCAATCAGCCCCAGCATTTT

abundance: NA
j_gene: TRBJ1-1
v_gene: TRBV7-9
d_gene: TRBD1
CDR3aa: CASSSQGGTEAFF
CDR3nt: TGTGCCAGCAGCTCTCAGGGGGGGACTGAAGCTTTCTTT

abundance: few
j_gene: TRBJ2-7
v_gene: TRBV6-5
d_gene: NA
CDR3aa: CASRSQGSSYEQYF
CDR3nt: TGTGCCAGCAGGTCGCAGGGGAGCTCCTACGAGCAGTACTTC

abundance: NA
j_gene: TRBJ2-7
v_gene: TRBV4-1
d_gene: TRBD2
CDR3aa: CASSERGVGTSFEQYF
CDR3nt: TGCGCCAGCAGCGAGAGAGGTGTCGGGACTAGCTTCGAGCAGTACTTC

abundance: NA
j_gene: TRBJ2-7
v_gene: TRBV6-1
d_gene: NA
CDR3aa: CASSEREGSHEQYF
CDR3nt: TGTGCCAGCAGTGAACGTGAGGGTAGCCACGAGCAGTACTTC

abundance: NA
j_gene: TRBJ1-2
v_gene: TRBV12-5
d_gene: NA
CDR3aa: CASGGGLLYGYTF
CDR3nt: TGTGCTAGTGGTGGCGGGCTTCTCTATGGCTACACCTTC

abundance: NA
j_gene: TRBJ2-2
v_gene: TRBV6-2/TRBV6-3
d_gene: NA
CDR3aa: CASSYVNPTGELFF
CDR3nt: TGTGCCAGCAGTTACGTAAACCCCACCGGGGAGCTGTTTTTT

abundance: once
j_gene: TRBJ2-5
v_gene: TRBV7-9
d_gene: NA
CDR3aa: CASSLALGQETQYF
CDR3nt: TGTGCCAGCAGCTTGGCCCTCGGCCAAGAGACCCAGTACTTC

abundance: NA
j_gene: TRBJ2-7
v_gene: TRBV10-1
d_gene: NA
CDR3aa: CASSSGTTGVGQYF
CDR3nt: TGCGCCAGCAGTTCCGGTACGACAGGAGTGGGGCAGTACTTC

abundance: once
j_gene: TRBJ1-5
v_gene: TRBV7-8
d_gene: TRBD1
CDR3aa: CASSTSGGLSNQPQHF
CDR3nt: TGTGCCAGCAGCACATCAGGGGGCTTGAGCAATCAGCCCCAGCATTTT

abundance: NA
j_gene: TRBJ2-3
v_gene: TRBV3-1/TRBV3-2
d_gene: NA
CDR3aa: CASSPSAGTDTQYF
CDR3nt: TGTGCCAGCAGCCCCTCCGCGGGCACAGATACGCAGTATTTT

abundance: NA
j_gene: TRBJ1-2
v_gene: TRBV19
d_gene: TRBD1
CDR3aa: CASSLTGFYGYTF
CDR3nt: TGTGCCAGTAGTTTGACAGGGTTCTATGGCTACACCTTC

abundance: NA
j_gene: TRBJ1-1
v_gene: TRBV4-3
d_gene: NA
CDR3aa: CASSRLADGVTEAFF
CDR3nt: TGCGCCAGCAGCCGGCTTGCCGACGGGGTCACTGAAGCTTTCTTT

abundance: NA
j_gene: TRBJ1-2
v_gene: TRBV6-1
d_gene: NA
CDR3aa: CASSEAETFTDGYTF
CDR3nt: TGTGCCAGCAGTGAAGCCGAGACATTTACGGATGGCTACACCTTC

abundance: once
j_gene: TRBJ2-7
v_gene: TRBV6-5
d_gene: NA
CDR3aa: CASSYSDRAYEQYF
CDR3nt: TGTGCCAGCAGTTACTCAGACAGAGCCTACGAGCAGTACTTC

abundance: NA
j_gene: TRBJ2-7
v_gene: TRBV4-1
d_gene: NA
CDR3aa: CASSQTLGIYEQYF
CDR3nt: TGCGCCAGCAGCCAGACACTAGGAATCTACGAGCAGTACTTC

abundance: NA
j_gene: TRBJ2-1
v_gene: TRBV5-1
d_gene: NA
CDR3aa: CASSPNPGTYNEQFF
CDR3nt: TGCGCCAGCAGCCCCAACCCGGGCACCTACAATGAGCAGTTCTTC

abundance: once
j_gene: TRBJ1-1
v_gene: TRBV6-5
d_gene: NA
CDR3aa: CASRPHGRWDTEAFF
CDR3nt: TGTGCCAGCAGACCCCACGGTAGGTGGGACACTGAAGCTTTCTTT

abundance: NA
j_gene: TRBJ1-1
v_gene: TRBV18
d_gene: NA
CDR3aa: CASSLPGTRNTEAFF
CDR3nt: TGTGCCAGCTCACTACCCGGGACACGGAACACTGAAGCTTTCTTT

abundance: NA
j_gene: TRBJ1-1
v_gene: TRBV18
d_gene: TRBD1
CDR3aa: CASSPPDRVNTEAFF
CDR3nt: TGTGCCAGCTCACCTCCGGACAGGGTGAACACTGAAGCTTTCTTT

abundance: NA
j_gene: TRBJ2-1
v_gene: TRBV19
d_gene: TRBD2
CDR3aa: CASTTSGNTNEQFF
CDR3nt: TGTGCCAGTACAACTAGCGGGAACACCAATGAGCAGTTCTTC

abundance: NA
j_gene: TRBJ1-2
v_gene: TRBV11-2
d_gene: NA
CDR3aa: CASSLGGVYGYTF
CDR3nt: TGTGCCAGCAGCTTAGGAGGGGTCTATGGCTACACCTTC